This T cell receptor beta chain was captured in a study of Graves' ophthalmopathy and Graves' hyperthyroidism (dated by TCRdb to the late 2010s). A note on the overall study: Peripheral blood was collected at initial diagnosis, before any treatment. To tell Graves' ophthalmopathy apart from Graves' hyperthyroidism, and to predict which patients would progress to ophthalmopathy, the study relied on TCR beta repertoire signatures. In total, around 130 blood samples were TCR-sequenced: fewer than 50 ophthalmopathy, over 70 hyperthyroidism and some 17 hyperthyroidism-to-ophthalmopathy patients. To explore V-J signatures that distinguish ophthalmopathy from hyperthyroidism, a discovery set of about a hundred patients was enrolled, made up of 40 to 45 with ophthalmopathy and 57 with stable hyperthyroidism. An independent validation cohort was composed of 18 hyperthyroidism patients and roughly 16 patients who later progressed from hyperthyroidism to ophthalmopathy. In more than five hyperthyroidism patients, T-cell repertoires of thyroid tissue and blood were compared. After sampling, hyperthyroidism patients received methimazole starting at 30 mg daily, and ophthalmopathy patients received high-dose intravenous methylprednisolone.

For repertoire sequencing, TCR beta CDR3 regions were amplified from RNA transcripts. A first-round RT-PCR used HTBI primers with the Qiagen OneStep RT-PCR kit, followed by a second-round multiplex PCR, size selection and purification. Sequencing of the libraries was carried out on an Illumina HiSeq2000 in paired-end mode with 100 bp reads. Turning to the authors' computational methods: Reads were processed with SOAPnuke, discarding reads with adapters, uncalled bases, mean Phred below 15, or no exact constant-primer or identifier match. High-quality paired reads were merged with COPE v1.2.5. Each unique nucleotide sequence was defined as a clonotype, and clonotypes were aligned to IMGT TRB V, D and J references with MiTCR v1.1. The analysis was limited to V-J combinations with a frequency above 0.0001, which together covered over 99% of the repertoires. For each V-J combination, a TCR clonal expansion and chaos score was defined as the ratio of F50 clonal expansion to chaos observed in the TCRdist matrix. Features were reduced by Welch's t-statistics and random forest to some 13 V-J combinations, which fed a naive Bayes classifier. Thyroid-blood repertoire similarity was quantified with the Morisita-Horn index. TCRdb reprocessed the public reads (quality trimming at Q25 with fastp, clone calling with MiXCR) and kept in-frame beta chains. CDR3 protein sequences are deduplicated, and each keeps its most common genes and DNA. The V and J calls and clone size come from TCRdb's table, not from the authors' own analysis. This sample holds more than 45,000 distinct CDR3 sequences; around half were observed only once. The ten largest clones take up 23% of the sample.

CDR1 and CDR2 are read off the germline V gene as SGHTA and FQGTGA. From its cysteine to its phenylalanine, the CDR3 spans 15 amino acids. The entry retains the CDR3 DNA only, 45 bases that are in frame from base 1. V is pruned by 6 bases and J by 3 bases, leaving 7 bases of the junction without a gene match. Results the study describes overall, beyond this receptor: In cross-validation, the 13-signature model distinguished ophthalmopathy from stable hyperthyroidism with 87.88% sensitivity and 81.08% specificity, while in the test set the corresponding values were roughly 80% and 75%. Most expanded thyroid clonotypes with frequency above 0.001 were also detected in blood, suggesting blood repertoires may reflect the thyroid immune response. In validation, the model predicted ophthalmopathy progression with roughly 68% sensitivity and roughly 78% specificity; around twelve predicted patients were CT-confirmed with GO in a median of approximately six months. Sample size was not statistically predetermined, and group allocation was not concealed from the investigators.

Patients with ophthalmopathy had moderately to severely active disease, with a Clinical Activity Score of 3 or more, a NOSPECS grade of 4 or more, and a disease duration of less than 3 months. Patients with other autoimmune diseases, uncontrolled infections, pregnancy or lactation were excluded. Diagnosis was based on clinical symptoms, serum thyroxine, TRAb, thyroid ultrasound and orbital computed tomography. Using Ficoll-Paque density gradient centrifugation, PBMCs were isolated from 9.5 to 10 ml of fresh peripheral blood. Trizol reagent was used to extract the total RNA, and its quality was then checked on an Agilent 2100 Bioanalyzer. This clonotype was detected once. The antigen it recognizes is unknown. No clone much larger than this one lies a single base away; base qualities are absent. Weak support is all one read offers.

The sample consisted of peripheral blood. The sequence links TRBV7-3 to TRBJ2-1, and TRBD2 aligns with 8 junction nucleotides. The sequence derives from an adult man with Graves' ophthalmopathy. The CDR3 region: CASSSPAGVYNEQFF. The nucleotide sequence reads as follows: TGTGCCAGCAGTTCCCCAGCGGGGGTCTACAATGAGCAGTTCTTC.